A single sample gave rise to the 8 T cell receptor beta chains below, sequenced in a study of lung T cells in sarcoidosis with Löfgren's syndrome. In TCRdb, the reads were re-called with MiXCR into one record per CDR3 protein. The sample records tens of thousands of distinct CDR3 sequences, 21% being singletons. Sequences were obtained from CD4+ T cells from PBMCs. Every receptor here comes from a human donor with sarcoidosis (Löfgren's syndrome or another form), or a control subject (not recorded which).

On this clonotype itself: Being one base from a much bigger clone, this may be a read error. J is TRBJ1-2 and V is TRBV28, with D possibly being TRBD1 (5 bases). The CDR3 runs to 14 residues. CDR1 is MDHEN and CDR2 is SYDVKM in the germline V gene. DNA of the CDR3: TGTGCCAGCAGTTCCGGGGCGCATTACTATGGCCACACCTTC. Translating it yields CASSSGAHYYGHTF.

This chain links TRBV5-6 with TRBJ2-3, with TRBD2 matching 7 bases. Germline CDR1 reads SGHDT; CDR2 reads YYEEEE. This CDR3 spans 16 amino acids. Trimming cost V 2 bases and J 5 bases; bases outside gene matches: 11. Here the CDR3 DNA reads TGTGCCAGCAGCTTCACTAAACTAGCGCTGGGAGATACGCAGTATTTT. Translation gives CASSFTKLALGDTQYF.

As concerns this clonotype: Given a much more abundant clone one base away, this may be a read error. This chain links TRBV3-1 with TRBJ1-2, with a tentative D call TRBD1 (6 bases). CDR3 length: 16 residues. Germline V gene lookup returns CDR1 LGHDT and CDR2 YNNKEL (reference sequence). Trimming pared 4 bases from V and 0 bases from J, leaving 15 bases between. CDR3 in amino acids: CASSLLPNRANYGYTF. CDR3 DNA sequence: TGTGCCAGCAGCCTCCTCCCGAACAGGGCTAACTATGGCTACACCTTC.

This clonotype was picked up many times. J is TRBJ2-6 and V is TRBV7-2; D is uncertain. V was clipped by 2 bases and J by 4 bases, with 9 bases between them. The CDR3 sequence is 15 residues long. Germline CDR1 reads SGHTA; CDR2 reads FQGNSA. The CDR3 DNA reads as TGTGCCAGCAGCTTATCATATACCGGGGCCAACGTCCTGACTTTC. Amino acid sequence: CASSLSYTGANVLTF.

About this clonotype itself: At one end the junction does not follow the germline gene, possibly because of a read error. The chain employs TRBV7-2 and TRBJ2-3; D may be TRBD2 (5 bases). The CDR3 contains 15 residues. Germline V gives CDR1 SGHTA, CDR2 FQGNSA. The CDR3 DNA follows: TGTGCCGGCAGCACCTTGGGAGTAGCAGGAGATACGCAGTATTTT. It translates to CAGSTLGVAGDTQYF.

Points on this clonotype: In this CDR3 the conserved last residue, phenylalanine or tryptophan, is missing, so a read error is likely. The V gene is TRBV28, the J gene TRBJ1-6; D is uncertain. Trimming removed 6 bases at V and 10 bases at J, with 1 base between. The CDR3 covers 9 residues. The V gene's germline CDR1 is MDHEN and CDR2 SYDVKM. CDR3 sequence: CASSSPLHV. The CDR3 DNA reads TGTGCCAGCAGCTCACCCCTCCACGTT.

A remark on this clonotype: This may arise from a read error, as a much more abundant clone is one base away. CDR3 loop: CASSYSAGSEQYF. The CDR3 nucleotides are TGTGCCAGCAGTTACTCGGCGGGAAGCGAGCAGTACTTC. The chain joins TRBV6-5 to TRBJ2-7; TRBD2 might be the D (6 bases). V was pared by 0 bases and J by 6 bases, with 9 bases between. Per germline, CDR1 MNHEY and CDR2 SVGAGI. The CDR3 length is 13 residues.

This clonotype was detected only a few times. The chain recombines TRBV4-1 with TRBJ2-6; D ambiguous. CDR1 and CDR2 from the germline V gene are MGHRA and YSYEKL. V was pared by 1 base and J by 0 bases, with 7 bases between. This CDR3 contains 16 residues. CDR3 in DNA: TGCGCCAGCAGCCAAGTGGCAGGCTCTGGGGCCAACGTCCTGACTTTC. The encoded protein is CASSQVAGSGANVLTF.